The 32 T cell receptor beta chains presented below share a single source sample, sequenced in a study of cytotoxic CD8 clonotypes in ibrutinib-treated CLL (dated by TCRdb to about 2021). What the time point label conveys for this sample: progressive disease on ibrutinib. The method behind the library was the immunoSEQ multiplex PCR assay. The source is immuneACCESS, and TCRdb retained only in-frame sequences with V and J called. Part of the clones is not carried over; for the studies checked, unresolved V genes explain less than half of this, and the remainder is unexplained. This sample gives approximately 11,000 clones in total; around 80% of them show up just once. The ten largest clones represent more than 20% of the sample. This specimen was PBMCs, taken at disease progression, from a patient treated with ibrutinib. Receptors were obtained from a human donor with chronic lymphocytic leukemia.

This chain links TRBV11-2 with TRBJ2-7; D remains ambiguous. V lost 4 bases and J lost 1, with 11 bases in between. Germline CDR1 is SGHAT and CDR2 is FQNNGV. The CDR3 loop spans 14 amino acids. The CDR3 DNA reads TGTGCCAGCAGCTGGGCTGGAGAATCCTACGAGCAGTACTTC. This translates into CASSWAGESYEQYF.

This chain links TRBV5-1 with TRBJ2-1, with 12 bases matching TRBD2. CDR1 is SGHRS, CDR2 YFSETQ, per germline. The CDR3 spans 16 residues. Losses at the gene ends were 0 bases for V and 5 bases for J; bases not matched to a gene: 3. CDR3 in amino acids: CASSLELAGGNNEQFF. CDR3 nucleotide sequence: TGCGCCAGCAGCTTGGAACTAGCGGGAGGAAACAATGAGCAGTTCTTC.

V is TRBV6-5 and J is TRBJ2-2; TRBD1 aligns across 7 bases. The CDR3 spans 14 residues. With 2 bases clipped from V and 6 bases from J, the junction kept 3 bases outside the gene matches. Germline values: CDR1 MNHEY, CDR2 SVGAGI. This chain's CDR3 is CASSYGTVSGELFF. DNA of the CDR3: TGTGCCAGCAGTTACGGGACAGTCTCCGGGGAGCTGTTTTTT.

The V gene is TRBV19, the J gene TRBJ1-1; 7 bases are shared with TRBD1. The trim removed 3 bases at V and 7 bases at J, leaving 2 bases unmatched. Germline CDR1 LNHDA, CDR2 SQIVND (reference sequence). CDR3 length: 12 residues. CDR3 sequence: CASSIYRGEAFF. CDR3 bases: TGTGCCAGTAGTATTTACAGGGGTGAAGCTTTCTTT.

The V call is TRBV29-1, the J call TRBJ1-3, with D uncertain. CDR3 length: 11 amino acids. The V and J ends lost 4 bases and 8 bases respectively, with 9 bases between them. Germline loops: CDR1 SQVTM, CDR2 ANQGSEA. In DNA form, the CDR3 reads TGCAGCGTTGTTTATGGCGACACCATATATTTT. This codes for CSVVYGDTIYF.

Note on this clone: One junction end disagrees with the germline gene, perhaps due to a read error. The chain joins TRBV30 to TRBJ1-5, with unresolved D. From germline, CDR1 is GTSNPN and CDR2 SVGIG (reference sequence). The CDR3 is 11 residues long. In DNA form, the CDR3 reads TGTGCCTGGAGTGCCGGCGGCCCCTTTAATTTT. It encodes CAWSAGGPFNF.

V gene TRBV7-9 combines with J gene TRBJ2-7, with D perhaps matching TRBD2 (6 bases). Germline V gives CDR1 SEHNR, CDR2 FQNEAQ (reference sequence). V shed 1 base and J shed 6 bases, with 13 bases lying between them. CDR3 length: 14 amino acids. The CDR3 sequence: CASSLVPGEGEQYF. The CDR3 nucleotides are TGTGCCAGCAGCTTAGTTCCGGGAGAGGGCGAGCAGTACTTC.

The table lists this clone with a few counts. This chain uses TRBV9 with TRBJ2-4; D may be TRBD1 (6 bases). Trimming shortened V by 0 bases and J by 8 bases, and 15 bases separated the two germline ends. The CDR3 spans 15 residues. Germline-derived CDR1 and CDR2 are SGDLS and YYNGEE. CDR3 sequence reads: CASSVAWQGYYIQYF. DNA of the CDR3: TGTGCCAGCAGCGTAGCGTGGCAGGGGTATTACATTCAGTACTTC.

This chain joins TRBV5-1 and TRBJ2-7; D ambiguous. V was cut by 1 base and J by 3 bases, with 11 bases left in between. The CDR3 is 14 amino acids. Germline values: CDR1 SGHRS, CDR2 YFSETQ. CDR3 loop: CASSLSASGYEQYF. The CDR3 bases are TGCGCCAGCAGCTTGTCTGCGTCCGGCTACGAGCAGTACTTC.

The chain couples TRBV7-9 to TRBJ1-1; possible D gene TRBD1, 6 bases. Germline CDR1 reads SEHNR; CDR2 reads FQNEAQ (reference sequence). V shed 3 bases and J shed 0 bases, with 8 bases lying between them. This CDR3 has 14 residues. The CDR3 coding sequence is TGTGCCAGCAGCTTGCGGGGGCTGAACACTGAAGCTTTCTTT. This translates into CASSLRGLNTEAFF.

This clone was seen just once. J is TRBJ2-1 and V is TRBV5-4, with a weak D call TRBD2 (5 bases). CDR1 is SGHNT and CDR2 is YYREEE in the germline V gene (reference sequence). V was trimmed by 0 bases and J by 0 bases, leaving 7 bases between them. The CDR3 runs to 15 residues. The chain's CDR3 is CASSLGGSSYNEQFF. CDR3 DNA sequence: TGTGCCAGCAGCTTGGGAGGGAGCTCCTACAATGAGCAGTTCTTC.

This rearrangement joins TRBV6-1 to TRBJ2-2, with D unresolved. CDR1 and CDR2 (germline): MNHNS, SASEGT. V lost 2 bases to trimming and J lost 5 bases, with 6 bases between them. The CDR3 totals 13 residues. CDR3 amino acids: CASSETGTGELFF. The DNA for the CDR3 is TGTGCCAGCAGTGAAACCGGTACCGGGGAGCTGTTTTTT.

This clone was detected a few times. This sequence joins TRBV30 and TRBJ1-5; D perhaps matches TRBD1 (5 bases). Germline CDR1 GTSNPN, CDR2 SVGIG (reference sequence). Between the trimmed V and J ends, which lost 2 bases and 11 bases, there was a span of 10 bases. The length of the CDR3 is 11 residues. CDR3: CAWSSGGTQHF. Here the CDR3 DNA reads TGTGCCTGGAGTTCGGGGGGGACCCAGCATTTT.

The chain links TRBV25-1 to TRBJ1-1; D may be TRBD1 (6 bases). Between the trimmed V and J ends, which lost 2 bases and 10 bases, there was a span of 14 bases. CDR3 length equals 13 residues. Per germline, CDR1 MGHDK and CDR2 SYGVNS. This CDR3 is CASSERGARGAFF. CDR3 sequence (DNA): TGTGCCAGCAGTGAACGGGGGGCCCGGGGAGCTTTCTTT.

The chain uses TRBV4-1 and TRBJ2-5; 14 nucleotides line up with TRBD2. Germline CDR1 MGHRA, CDR2 YSYEKL. The CDR3 spans 16 residues. The junction had 6 bases not matched to a gene; V was cut back by 4 bases and J by 5 bases. CDR3 sequence (DNA): TGCGCCAGCAGCCCGGGACTAGCGGGAGCCCGGGAGACCCAGTACTTC. Its protein product is CASSPGLAGARETQYF.

This clone was recorded a few times. The chain joins TRBV15 to TRBJ1-5; D uncertain. Germline CDR1 LNHNV, CDR2 YYDKDF (reference sequence). The length of the CDR3 is 12 residues. V gave up 0 bases and J gave up 4 bases, with 1 base separating them. The CDR3: CATSRDNQPQHF. The DNA for the CDR3 is TGTGCCACCAGCAGAGATAATCAGCCCCAGCATTTT.

The V call is TRBV6-5, the J call TRBJ2-2, with 8 nucleotides matching TRBD2. This CDR3 spans 15 amino acids. In germline, CDR1 is MNHEY, CDR2 SVGAGI. V shed 4 bases and J 5 bases; nucleotides not matched to a gene: 6. CDR3 bases: TGTGCCAGCAGTTGGAAGGGACTAGGGACCGGGGAGCTGTTTTTT. This gives the protein CASSWKGLGTGELFF.

CDR3 nucleotide sequence: TGTGCCTGGAGTGGGGACGGCGGCGCCGTCTCTGGGGCCAACGTCCTGACTTTC. It translates to CAWSGDGGAVSGANVLTF. V is TRBV30 and J is TRBJ2-6; D could derive from TRBD1 or TRBD2 (5 bases each). The germline gives CDR1 GTSNPN, CDR2 SVGIG (reference sequence). The CDR3 runs to 18 residues. Trimming shortened V by 1 base and J by 0 bases, and 16 bases separated the two germline ends.

The V call is TRBV28, the J call TRBJ1-5; no clear D. Germline CDR1 and CDR2: MDHEN and SYDVKM. The CDR3 is made up of 16 amino acids. V lost 7 bases to trimming and J lost 7 bases, with 23 bases between them. The CDR3 DNA reads TGTGCCAGCACCAGGCCTCTCGGGCGGGCTGGACAGCCCCAGCATTTT. This gives the protein CASTRPLGRAGQPQHF. Supplemented by reference TRBV28 and TRBJ1-5, the full variable domain reads DVKVTQSSRYLVKRTGEKVFLECVQDMDHENMFWYRQDPGLGLRLIYFSYDVKMKEKGDIPEGYSVSREKKERFSLILESASTNQTSMYLCASTRPLGRAGQPQHFGDGTRLSIL.

The chain links TRBV11-2 to TRBJ1-4; D is unresolved. This CDR3 spans 12 amino acids. In germline, CDR1 is SGHAT, CDR2 FQNNGV. V lost 5 bases to trimming and J lost 5 bases, with 6 bases between them. DNA of the CDR3: TGTGCCAGCAGCCCTTTGAATGAAAAACTGTTTTTT. This sequence encodes CASSPLNEKLFF.

The chain carries TRBV7-9 and TRBJ2-2, with 9 positions matching TRBD1. The germline gives CDR1 SEHNR, CDR2 FQNEAQ (reference sequence). The CDR3 consists of 18 residues. Trimming at V came to 4 bases and at J to 5 bases, leaving 14 bases not matched to a gene. CDR3 sequence (DNA): TGTGCCAGCAGCTCTGGACAGGGGCTTAAGGTGGAAACCGGGGAGCTGTTTTTT. Translated, it gives CASSSGQGLKVETGELFF.

The CDR3 sequence is CSVPEGTEAFF. The CDR3 DNA follows: TGCAGCGTTCCTGAGGGCACTGAAGCTTTCTTT. The rearrangement uses TRBV29-1 and TRBJ1-1; D gene ambiguous. The CDR3 has 11 amino acids. In germline, CDR1 is SQVTM, CDR2 ANQGSEA. Trimming cost V 5 bases and J 4 bases, with 8 bases left between them. The variable domain in full, with the rest retrieved from reference TRBV29-1 and TRBJ1-1, is SAVISQKPSRDICQRGTSLTIQCQVDSQVTMMFWYRQQPGQSLTLIATANQGSEATYESGFVIDKFPISRPNLTFSTLTVSNMSPEDSSIYLCSVPEGTEAFFGQGTRLTVV.

The chain couples TRBV30 to TRBJ2-1; 11 nucleotides match TRBD2. Germline CDR1 GTSNPN, CDR2 SVGIG (reference sequence). The junction had 14 bases not matched to a gene; V was cut back by 3 bases and J by 10 bases. This CDR3 spans 16 amino acids. The CDR3 loop is CAWSPPGLADLKEQFF. Written as DNA, the CDR3 is TGTGCCTGGAGCCCTCCGGGACTAGCGGACCTCAAGGAGCAGTTCTTC.

In nucleotides, the CDR3 is TGTGCCAGCAGGAGACAGGGGGCTCGCACTGAAGCTTTCTTT. Its translation is CASRRQGARTEAFF. The chain has TRBV28 and TRBJ1-1; the match to TRBD1 covers 10 bases. J gave up 4 bases and V 6 bases, and 5 bases lay outside the gene matches. The germline V gene encodes CDR1 MDHEN and CDR2 SYDVKM. This CDR3 region has 14 residues.

The CDR3: CAWGQRTDTQYF. CDR3 coding DNA: TGTGCCTGGGGACAACGCACAGATACGCAGTATTTT. This rearrangement joins TRBV30 to TRBJ2-3; D is perhaps TRBD1 (5 bases). Per germline, CDR1 GTSNPN and CDR2 SVGIG (reference sequence). The CDR3 loop spans 12 amino acids. Trimming removed 5 bases from V and 1 base from J, with 7 bases in between.

CDR3 amino acids: CASRRDRGTTNEKLFF. CDR3 nucleotide sequence: TGTGCCAGCAGGAGGGACAGGGGAACAACTAATGAAAAACTGTTTTTT. The genes are TRBV2 and TRBJ1-4; 10 nucleotides agree with TRBD1. This CDR3 has 16 residues. Germline CDR1 reads SNHLY; CDR2 reads FYNNEI. Losses at the gene ends were 6 bases for V and 0 bases for J; bases not matched to a gene: 4.

This clone was counted a single time. The chain uses TRBV13 and TRBJ2-1, with TRBD2 matching over 9 bases. The CDR3 is 18 amino acids. V lost 0 bases and J lost 6; bases outside the gene matches: 12. Germline V gene sequence: CDR1 PRHDT, CDR2 FYEKMQ (reference sequence). The CDR3 nucleotides are TGTGCCAGCAGCTTAGGGGGGATAGCGGGAGTGAAGTCCAATGAGCAGTTCTTC. Translating gives CASSLGGIAGVKSNEQFF. The entire variable domain, with the rest obtained from reference TRBV13 and TRBJ2-1, is as follows: AAGVIQSPRHLIKEKRETATLKCYPIPRHDTVYWYQQGPGQDPQFLISFYEKMQSDKGSIPDRFSAQQFSDYHSELNMSSLELGDSALYFCASSLGGIAGVKSNEQFFGPGTRLTVL.

The chain recombines TRBV9 with TRBJ2-1; the D is unclear. Trimming took off 3 bases at V and 8 bases at J, with 12 bases between the two ends. The germline V gene has CDR1 SGDLS and CDR2 YYNGEE. The CDR3 length is 13 residues. This chain's CDR3 is CASSGLSQDEQFF. The DNA for the CDR3 is TGTGCCAGCAGCGGCCTTAGTCAGGATGAGCAGTTCTTC.

The chain uses TRBV5-6 and TRBJ2-3; 9 positions agree with TRBD2. The V gene's germline CDR1 is SGHDT and CDR2 YYEEEE. Trimming removed 7 bases from V and 5 bases from J; junction bases left unmatched: 8. The CDR3 is 14 residues long. DNA of the CDR3: TGTGCCAGCGCATCGGCGGGAGGGTTAGATACGCAGTATTTT. The encoded protein is CASASAGGLDTQYF.

This sequence joins TRBV10-2 and TRBJ2-4, with 8 bases that match TRBD1. This CDR3 comprises 16 residues. V gave up 2 bases and J gave up 7 bases; unmatched junction bases: 10. CDR1 WSHSY and CDR2 SAAADI come from the germline V gene. The CDR3 DNA reads TGCGCCAGCAGTGAGCTGACAGGGGTACCCGGGAACATTCAGTACTTC. This encodes CASSELTGVPGNIQYF.

The V and J genes are TRBV7-2 and TRBJ1-5, with TRBD1 as a possible D gene (5 bases). The ends were cut back, 5 bases at V and 1 base at J, with 9 bases in the middle. CDR1 is SGHTA and CDR2 is FQGNSA in the germline V gene. This CDR3 has 14 residues. CDR3 residues: CASSRGLSNQPQHF. The CDR3 DNA is TGTGCCAGCAGCCGGGGGTTGAGCAATCAGCCCCAGCATTTT.

The chain couples TRBV7-3 to TRBJ1-1, with 8 bases fitting TRBD1. Germline V gene lookup returns CDR1 SGHTA and CDR2 FQGTGA. The CDR3 sequence is 15 residues long. J was trimmed by 4 bases and V by 1 base; bases with no gene match: 5. CDR3 nucleotides: TGTGCCAGCAGCTTAATTCCAGGGGGCGGCACTGAAGCTTTCTTT. Protein product: CASSLIPGGGTEAFF.